Listed below are T cell receptor beta chains from one sample, sequenced in a study of T cell responses to AZD1222 COVID-19 vaccine. This table comes from immunoSEQ multiplex PCR, and its TCRdb copy is limited to in-frame clones, with some not included. This sample yields approximately 150,000 clones, of which around 89% are seen a single time; around 2.3% belongs to the top ten. This specimen consisted of peripheral blood, obtained on day 0 of AZD1222 vaccination. The receptors originated from an adult in good health. Each CDR3 is given with its conserved first and last residue. D genes are given only for firm matches. Some rows have no size entry. The others give once, few or many, or a class for an expanded clone.

TRBJ2-2 | - | - | TRBV15 | TGTGCCACCAGCAACGGATTAAACACCGGGGAGCTGTTTTTT | CATSNGLNTGELFF
TRBJ1-6 | - | - | TRBV27 | TGTGCCAGCGGGACGGGACGGGTCCATTCACCCCTCCACTTT | CASGTGRVHSPLHF
TRBJ2-7 | TRBD1 | - | TRBV6-2/TRBV6-3 | TGTGCCAGCAGTTACGGCCACAGGGGGAACGAGCAGTACTTC | CASSYGHRGNEQYF
TRBJ1-5 | - | - | TRBV27 | TGTGCCAGCAGTCCCCGGGGGAGTAAGAATCAGCCCCAGCATTTT | CASSPRGSKNQPQHF
TRBJ2-2 | TRBD1 | - | TRBV18 | TGTGCCAGCCTAGGACAGGGGGCCGCCGGGGAGCTGTTTTTT | CASLGQGAAGELFF
TRBJ1-5 | - | - | TRBV28 | TGTGCCAGCAGTTTAGCCAATCAGCCCCAGCATTTT | CASSLANQPQHF
TRBJ2-5 | - | - | TRBV7-2 | TGTGCCAGCAGCTTGACCGGACAGAAAAGATGGGAGACCCAGTACTTC | CASSLTGQKRWETQYF
TRBJ1-2 | - | - | TRBV6-2/TRBV6-3 | TGTGCCAGCAGTTACGGGGGGGTGCGTCCCTATGGCTACACCTTC | CASSYGGVRPYGYTF
TRBJ1-5 | - | few | TRBV7-2 | TGTGCCAGCAGCTGGTATAGCAATCAGCCCCAGCATTTT | CASSWYSNQPQHF
TRBJ2-7 | - | - | TRBV4-1 | TGCGCCAGCAGCCAAGAGGCCGTCTCCTACGAGCAGTACTTC | CASSQEAVSYEQYF